The 18 T cell receptor beta chains presented below share a single source sample, sequenced in a study of blood T cell repertoires in COVID-19. Profiling relied on immunoSEQ multiplex PCR, and the TCRdb table lists in-frame clones only, not all of them. This table holds around 270,000 clones, around 88% found once. The sequencing sample was made of peripheral blood. The receptor source for this set is a man younger than 45 with active or convalescent COVID-19.

This clone was counted between two and nine times. The V gene is TRBV12-3 or TRBV12-4, the J gene TRBJ1-5, with TRBD1 matching over 9 bases. This CDR3 contains 13 residues. J was trimmed by 7 bases and V by 5 bases; bases with no gene match: 3. The CDR3 DNA reads as TGTGCCAGCAGTCAGGACAGGGGCCAGCCCCAGCATTTT. Protein product: CASSQDRGQPQHF.

The chain links TRBV4-2 to TRBJ1-1; TRBD1 aligns across 7 bases. This CDR3 contains 15 residues. Germline CDR1 is LGHNA and CDR2 is YNFKEQ. V lost 3 bases and J lost 4; bases outside the gene matches: 8. This CDR3 reads CASSHETGRGTEAFF. The CDR3 DNA reads as TGTGCCAGCAGCCACGAGACAGGGCGGGGCACTGAAGCTTTCTTT.

This clone was detected once. The gene calls are TRBV10-2 and TRBJ1-2; D is uncertain. Trimming took 9 bases from V and 6 from J, leaving 14 bases between them. The length of the CDR3 is 12 residues. The germline V gene has CDR1 WSHSY and CDR2 SAAADI. The CDR3 loop is CASSRRVDGYTF. CDR3 nucleotides: TGCGCCAGTTCCAGGAGGGTAGATGGCTACACCTTC.

The J gene is TRBJ1-5, the V gene TRBV6-5; 7 bases align to TRBD1. V dropped 6 bases and J dropped 2; count of bases not matched to a gene: 7. This CDR3 has 15 residues. CDR1 MNHEY and CDR2 SVGAGI come from the germline V gene. CDR3 nucleotide sequence: TGTGCCAGCAGCCCGACAGGGCGAGGCAATCAGCCCCAGCATTTT. It codes for CASSPTGRGNQPQHF.

With regard to this clone: The identical CDR3 is also encoded by other nucleotide sequences in the sample. The gene calls are TRBV5-1 and TRBJ2-5, with 13 bases that match TRBD2. Germline V gene lookup returns CDR1 SGHRS and CDR2 YFSETQ. This CDR3 contains 16 residues. V was pared by 2 bases and J by 1 base, with 2 bases of the junction left unmatched. The CDR3 DNA sequence: TGCGCCAGCAGCTTCACTAGCGGGGGGGCCCAAGAGACCCAGTACTTC. Its translation is CASSFTSGGAQETQYF.

The chain joins TRBV27 to TRBJ1-4; 7 bases map to TRBD1. Germline CDR1 is MNHEY and CDR2 is SMNVEV (reference sequence). CDR3 size: 16 residues. J was trimmed by 5 bases and V by 6 bases; bases with no gene match: 12. The CDR3 spells CASRRTGQTLNEKLFF. The CDR3 nucleotides are TGTGCCAGCAGGAGGACAGGACAAACGTTAAATGAAAAACTGTTTTTT.

The rearrangement links TRBV5-1 to TRBJ1-2, with D tentatively TRBD1 (6 bases). Looked up from germline, CDR1 is SGHRS and CDR2 is YFSETQ. Deletions cut 4 bases from V and 3 bases from J, with 10 bases between. The CDR3 contains 13 residues. The CDR3 reads CASSPQGYYGYTF. For the CDR3, the DNA is TGCGCCAGCAGCCCACAGGGTTACTATGGCTACACCTTC.

The chain recombines TRBV6-6 with TRBJ2-2; 7 positions match TRBD1. V lost 4 bases and J lost 6; bases outside the gene matches: 8. The CDR3 totals 15 residues. Germline CDR1 and CDR2: MNHNY and SVGAGI (reference sequence). The CDR3 bases are TGTGCCAGCAGTTTCCGACAGGGTTACGCCGGGGAGCTGTTTTTT. Translation: CASSFRQGYAGELFF.

The chain joins TRBV5-6 to TRBJ1-1; tentatively, D is TRBD1 (6 bases). Germline V CDR1 and CDR2: SGHDT, YYEEEE. The CDR3 has 16 amino acids. Trimming left V 2 bases short and J 1 base short, with 15 bases between. Here the CDR3 DNA reads TGTGCCAGCAGCTTCTGGGAGGGGGGCACGAACACTGAAGCTTTCTTT. This sequence encodes CASSFWEGGTNTEAFF.

V gene TRBV27 combines with J gene TRBJ1-5; weak D call: TRBD1 (6 bases). Trimming shortened V by 5 bases and J by 0 bases, and 11 bases separated the two germline ends. CDR1 is MNHEY and CDR2 is SMNVEV in the germline V gene (reference sequence). The CDR3 sequence is 15 residues long. The CDR3 DNA follows: TGTGCCAGCAGTCCATACAGGGATAGCAATCAGCCCCAGCATTTT. Amino acids: CASSPYRDSNQPQHF.

The V and J genes are TRBV29-1 and TRBJ1-2; the match to TRBD1 covers 9 bases. V trimming: 0 bases; J trimming: 5 bases; junction bases outside the gene matches: 10. Germline loops: CDR1 SQVTM, CDR2 ANQGSEA. The CDR3 runs 16 residues. The chain's CDR3 is CSVEDPRDRVFYGYTF. As DNA, the CDR3 is TGCAGCGTTGAAGACCCCAGGGACAGGGTTTTTTATGGCTACACCTTC.

A note on this clone: Other nucleotide sequences in the sample specify the same CDR3. This sequence joins TRBV9 and TRBJ1-2; D remains ambiguous. The ends were cut back, 0 bases at V and 2 bases at J, with 8 bases in the middle. The length of the CDR3 is 14 residues. Germline CDR1 SGDLS, CDR2 YYNGEE. The DNA of the CDR3 is TGTGCCAGCAGCGTAGCGACGGGAAACTATGGCTACACCTTC. Translating gives CASSVATGNYGYTF.

The chain employs TRBV5-4 and TRBJ2-3, with TRBD2 matching over 9 bases. Germline lookup yields CDR1 SGHNT and CDR2 YYREEE (reference sequence). The CDR3 totals 18 residues. With V trimmed by 4 bases and J by 2 bases, 14 bases remained unmatched. CDR3 sequence: CASSIPVWERGDTDTQYF. In nucleotides, the CDR3 is TGTGCCAGCAGCATCCCAGTGTGGGAGCGGGGGGACACAGATACGCAGTATTTT.

The chain couples TRBV12-5 to TRBJ2-5; unclear D gene. There are 12 residues in the CDR3. From germline, CDR1 is LGHNT and CDR2 FRNRAP. Trimming stripped 5 bases from V and 5 bases from J, with 9 bases between. The CDR3 sequence is CASGTRVETQYF. Here the CDR3 DNA reads TGTGCTAGTGGTACTCGTGTTGAGACCCAGTACTTC.

This clone occurred once. The rearrangement joins TRBV30 to TRBJ2-1, with 9 positions matching TRBD1. The CDR3 has 14 amino acids. After removal of 7 bases from V and 6 bases from J, the junction contained 10 bases not matched to a gene. Germline-derived CDR1 and CDR2 are GTSNPN and SVGIG (reference sequence). The CDR3 is CALDAWTGVNEQFF. CDR3 coding DNA: TGTGCCTTAGACGCATGGACAGGGGTCAATGAGCAGTTCTTC.

The chain employs TRBV11-2 and TRBJ1-6, with 7 bases lining up with TRBD1. Germline V gene lookup returns CDR1 SGHAT and CDR2 FQNNGV. V was clipped by 5 bases and J by 10 bases; unmatched bases: 5. The CDR3 runs 13 residues. This CDR3 reads CASSDREGSPLHF. The CDR3 coding sequence is TGTGCCAGCAGCGACAGGGAAGGGTCACCCCTCCACTTT. Filled out from reference TRBV11-2 and TRBJ1-6, the complete variable domain reads EAGVAQSPRYKIIEKRQSVAFWCNPISGHATLYWYQQILGQGPKLLIQFQNNGVVDDSQLPKDRFSAERLKGVDSTLKIQPAKLEDSAVYLCASSDREGSPLHFGNGTRLTVT.

V is TRBV5-5 and J is TRBJ1-1; TRBD1 is a possible D gene (5 bases). V lost 7 bases to trimming and J lost 0 bases, with 13 bases between them. Germline assignment: CDR1 SGHKS and CDR2 YYEKEE (reference sequence). This CDR3 has 14 amino acids. The CDR3 nucleotides are TGTGCCAGCGATAAGACAGCCATGAACACTGAAGCTTTCTTT. This gives the protein CASDKTAMNTEAFF.

The J gene is TRBJ2-5, the V gene TRBV11-2, with a tentative D call TRBD1 (6 bases). The CDR3 runs 13 residues. The germline V gene has CDR1 SGHAT and CDR2 FQNNGV. V lost 1 base and J lost 7, with 10 bases in between. The CDR3 is CASSLGGLSTQYF. The CDR3 DNA reads as TGTGCCAGCAGCTTAGGGGGGCTTTCGACCCAGTACTTC.